This passage covers 20 T cell receptor beta chains from one sample sequenced in a study of blood T cell repertoires in COVID-19. The assay was immunoSEQ multiplex PCR, and TCRdb's table has in-frame clones only and misses some. Of 390,000 or so clones in the sample, around 90% are singletons; the top ten hold 6.5% to 7%. The sequenced material came from peripheral blood. These receptors originate from a young man with active or convalescent COVID-19.

This clone has more than one count but fewer than ten. This sequence joins TRBV10-3 and TRBJ1-1; a weak D match, TRBD1 (5 bases). The CDR3 totals 12 residues. The germline CDR1 and CDR2 sequences are ENHRY and SYGVKD. V dropped 6 bases and J dropped 1 base, with 6 bases sitting between them. The CDR3 protein is CAISGQNTEAFF. CDR3 DNA sequence: TGTGCCATCAGCGGACAGAACACTGAAGCTTTCTTT.

V and J are TRBV11-2 and TRBJ1-4; 8 bases fit TRBD1. Germline V gives CDR1 SGHAT, CDR2 FQNNGV. V was clipped by 5 bases and J by 6 bases; unmatched bases: 8. The CDR3 is 15 residues long. The CDR3 sequence: CASSPAAGGYEKLFF. The CDR3 region has the DNA TGTGCCAGCAGCCCCGCGGCAGGGGGCTATGAAAAACTGTTTTTT.

The chain uses TRBV28 and TRBJ1-4, with 7 bases matching TRBD1. With V trimmed by 5 bases and J by 7 bases, 4 bases remained unmatched. Germline V gives CDR1 MDHEN, CDR2 SYDVKM. This CDR3 comprises 13 residues. The CDR3 sequence: CASSLDRVEKLFF. CDR3 nucleotides: TGTGCCAGCAGTCTAGACAGGGTTGAAAAACTGTTTTTT.

This sequence joins TRBV5-1 and TRBJ2-3; 11 nucleotides align to TRBD2. The CDR3 sequence is 16 residues long. Germline-derived CDR1 and CDR2 are SGHRS and YFSETQ. With 0 bases clipped from V and 5 bases from J, the junction kept 5 bases outside the gene matches. CDR3 coding DNA: TGCGCCAGCAGCTTGGGTAGCGGGAGGGCCATAGATACGCAGTATTTT. Residues: CASSLGSGRAIDTQYF. The variable domain in full, with the rest retrieved from reference TRBV5-1 and TRBJ2-3, is KAGVTQTPRYLIKTRGQQVTLSCSPISGHRSVSWYQQTPGQGLQFLFEYFSETQRNKGNFPGRFSGRQFSNSRSEMNVSTLELGDSALYLCASSLGSGRAIDTQYFGPGTRLTVL.

The rearrangement joins TRBV2 to TRBJ2-2, with 7 positions matching TRBD1. This CDR3 comprises 15 residues. Germline loops: CDR1 SNHLY, CDR2 FYNNEI. V was pared by 6 bases and J by 0 bases, with 4 bases of the junction left unmatched. As DNA, the CDR3 is TGTGCCAGCAGCACCGGGACAGCGAACACCGGGGAGCTGTTTTTT. As protein: CASSTGTANTGELFF.

CDR3 sequence (DNA): TGTGCCTCGGGAGACGGCCTTTACGAGCAGTACTTC. Translating it yields CASGDGLYEQYF. The chain couples TRBV28 to TRBJ2-7, with D possibly matching TRBD2 (6 bases). Germline CDR1 is MDHEN and CDR2 is SYDVKM. V dropped 11 bases and J dropped 4 bases, with 15 bases sitting between them. The CDR3 length is 12 residues. Complete variable domain (other parts from reference TRBV28 and TRBJ2-7): DVKVTQSSRYLVKRTGEKVFLECVQDMDHENMFWYRQDPGLGLRLIYFSYDVKMKEKGDIPEGYSVSREKKERFSLILESASTNQTSMYLCASGDGLYEQYFGPGTRLTVT.

The chain couples TRBV18 to TRBJ1-6, with a weak D call TRBD1 (6 bases). Germline V lookup: CDR1 KGHSH, CDR2 LQKENI. Trimming shortened V by 5 bases and J by 7 bases, and 15 bases separated the two germline ends. This CDR3 region has 15 residues. CDR3 loop: CASSVSGGENSPLHF. In nucleotides, the CDR3 is TGTGCCAGCTCAGTTTCGGGGGGCGAAAATTCACCCCTCCACTTT.

This clone was seen only once. This chain connects TRBV28 to TRBJ1-6; D is perhaps TRBD1 (6 bases). This CDR3 region has 15 residues. CDR1 is MDHEN and CDR2 is SYDVKM in the germline V gene. Trimming shortened V by 7 bases and J by 7 bases, and 17 bases separated the two germline ends. This CDR3 reads CASTHKQGWNSPLHF. The CDR3 nucleotides read TGTGCCAGCACCCACAAGCAGGGGTGGAATTCACCCCTCCACTTT.

The V gene is TRBV2, the J gene TRBJ2-3; a possible D gene is TRBD2 (6 bases). The CDR3 is made up of 12 amino acids. The ends were cut back, 11 bases at V and 7 bases at J, with 16 bases in the middle. Per the germline V gene, CDR1 is SNHLY and CDR2 is FYNNEI. CDR3 residues: CAGGEFDNTQYF. Here the CDR3 DNA reads TGTGCCGGAGGGGAATTCGATAATACGCAGTATTTT.

The chain carries TRBV7-2 and TRBJ1-4; 8 nucleotides match TRBD1. This CDR3 has 15 residues. The ends lost 5 bases at V and 3 bases at J; junction bases unmatched: 5. The germline gives CDR1 SGHTA, CDR2 FQGNSA. CDR3 in amino acids: CASSPTGGSNEKLFF. Written as DNA, the CDR3 is TGTGCCAGCAGCCCAACAGGGGGGTCTAATGAAAAACTGTTTTTT.

The chain uses TRBV4-1 and TRBJ1-1; 10 bases match TRBD1. Germline V gene sequence: CDR1 MGHRA, CDR2 YSYEKL. The V segment lost 4 bases and the J segment 2 bases; nucleotides outside the gene matches: 7. The CDR3 length is 16 residues. This CDR3 is CASSPRTGGGNTEAFF. The CDR3 DNA is TGCGCCAGCAGCCCCAGGACAGGGGGGGGTAACACTGAAGCTTTCTTT.

V and J are TRBV4-1 and TRBJ1-1; possible D gene TRBD1, 6 bases. Deletions cut 1 base from V and 1 base from J, with 10 bases between. This CDR3 region has 15 residues. Germline V gene lookup returns CDR1 MGHRA and CDR2 YSYEKL. The CDR3 protein is CASSQVGTRNTEAFF. The CDR3 coding sequence is TGCGCCAGCAGCCAAGTAGGGACACGGAACACTGAAGCTTTCTTT.

The chain employs TRBV10-3 and TRBJ2-7; D possibly corresponds to TRBD2 (6 bases). The germline CDR1 and CDR2 sequences are ENHRY and SYGVKD. V lost 6 bases to trimming and J lost 0 bases, with 15 bases between them. CDR3 length equals 15 residues. The CDR3 sequence is CAISASRDFSYEQYF. CDR3 coding DNA: TGTGCCATCAGCGCTTCCCGGGACTTCTCCTACGAGCAGTACTTC.

In its sample, this clone was seen once. V usage is TRBV5-6 and J usage is TRBJ1-1; D is unclear. The CDR3 is made up of 13 amino acids. Trimming left V 2 bases short and J 4 bases short, with 9 bases between. Germline V CDR1 and CDR2: SGHDT, YYEEEE. The CDR3 here is CASSFREITEAFF. The CDR3 DNA sequence: TGTGCCAGCAGCTTCCGTGAGATCACTGAAGCTTTCTTT.

The rearrangement joins TRBV29-1 to TRBJ1-3, with unresolved D. Germline lookup yields CDR1 SQVTM and CDR2 ANQGSEA. V was clipped by 7 bases and J by 4 bases, with 14 bases between them. CDR3 length: 13 amino acids. The CDR3 here is CSAQVSVGNTIYF. CDR3 DNA sequence: TGCAGCGCTCAGGTGTCAGTGGGAAACACCATATATTTT.

J is TRBJ2-3 and V is TRBV11-2; no reliable D call. The CDR3 length is 12 residues. The germline V gene encodes CDR1 SGHAT and CDR2 FQNNGV. V lost 6 bases, J lost 2 bases, and 6 bases lay in between. The CDR3 protein is CASRHSTDTQYF. The CDR3 nucleotides are TGTGCCAGCAGACATTCCACAGATACGCAGTATTTT.

V usage is TRBV29-1 and J usage is TRBJ2-2; no clear D. V dropped 5 bases and J dropped 0 bases, with 10 bases sitting between them. Germline V gene sequence: CDR1 SQVTM, CDR2 ANQGSEA. The CDR3 has 14 residues. The CDR3 DNA follows: TGCAGCGTTCGGCAGGTTACGAACACCGGGGAGCTGTTTTTT. This sequence encodes CSVRQVTNTGELFF.

The chain couples TRBV4-2 to TRBJ2-7, with D tentatively TRBD1 (6 bases). Trimming left V 4 bases short and J 0 bases short, with 13 bases between. Germline V lookup: CDR1 LGHNA, CDR2 YNFKEQ. The CDR3 spans 15 residues. The CDR3 region is CASSPDQGSSYEQYF. DNA for the CDR3: TGTGCCAGCAGCCCAGACCAGGGGAGCTCCTACGAGCAGTACTTC.

This chain links TRBV6-1 with TRBJ1-1; tentative D call: TRBD1 (6 bases). CDR1 and CDR2 (germline): MNHNS, SASEGT. V lost 2 bases and J 1 base, leaving 11 bases between the germline ends. The CDR3 loop spans 15 amino acids. CDR3 residues: CASSESGHRNTEAFF. Written as DNA, the CDR3 is TGTGCCAGCAGTGAATCGGGACACAGGAACACTGAAGCTTTCTTT.

J is TRBJ2-7 and V is TRBV6-5; 9 bases are a match to TRBD2. This CDR3 has 15 residues. Trimming cost V 7 bases and J 2 bases; bases outside gene matches: 9. Germline lookup yields CDR1 MNHEY and CDR2 SVGAGI. DNA for the CDR3: TGTGCCAGCAAAAACCCGGGACTAGCTACCTACGAGCAGTACTTC. The encoded protein is CASKNPGLATYEQYF.